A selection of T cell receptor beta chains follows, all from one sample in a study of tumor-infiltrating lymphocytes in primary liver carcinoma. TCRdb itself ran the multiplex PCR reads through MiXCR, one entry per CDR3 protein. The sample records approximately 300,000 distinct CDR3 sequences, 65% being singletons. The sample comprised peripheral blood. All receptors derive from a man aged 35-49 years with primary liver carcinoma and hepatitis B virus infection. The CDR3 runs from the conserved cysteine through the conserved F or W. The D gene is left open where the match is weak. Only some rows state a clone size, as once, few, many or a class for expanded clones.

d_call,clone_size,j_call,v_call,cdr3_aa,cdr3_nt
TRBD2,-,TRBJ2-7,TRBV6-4,CASSEDSGTYNEQYF,TGTGCCAGCAGTGAGGATAGCGGGACTTACAATGAGCAGTACTTC
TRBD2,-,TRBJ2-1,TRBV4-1,CASSQYLAGVREQFF,TGCGCCAGCAGCCAATATCTAGCGGGGGTAAGGGAGCAGTTCTTC
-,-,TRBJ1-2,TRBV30,CVWSSSGAGGYTF,TGTGTCTGGAGCTCCTCAGGGGCGGGAGGCTACACCTTC
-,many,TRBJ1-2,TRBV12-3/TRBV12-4,CASSLRVGGYTF,TGTGCCAGCAGTTTGAGGGTAGGGGGCTACACCTTC
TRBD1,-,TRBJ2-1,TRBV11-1,CASSSRTGNSYEQFF,TGTGCCAGCAGCTCCCGGACAGGAAACTCCTACGAGCAGTTCTTC
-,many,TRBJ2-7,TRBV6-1,CASIRSTYEQYF,TGTGCCAGCATCCGATCCACCTACGAGCAGTACTTC
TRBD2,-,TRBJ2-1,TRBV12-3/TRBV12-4,CASSLGLAGWYEQFF,TGTGCCAGCAGTTTGGGACTAGCGGGCTGGTATGAGCAGTTCTTC
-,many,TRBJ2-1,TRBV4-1,CASSQDRSGGREFF,TGCGCCAGCAGCCAAGATCGCTCTGGCGGGCGTGAGTTCTTC
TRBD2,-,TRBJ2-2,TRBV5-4,CASIPGLAGAPGELFF,TGTGCCAGCATCCCTGGACTAGCGGGAGCCCCCGGGGAGCTGTTTTTT
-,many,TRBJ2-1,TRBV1,CTSSPHPRDSRGNEQFF,TGCACCAGCAGCCCTCACCCCCGGGACTCCCGGGGCAATGAGCAGTTCTTC
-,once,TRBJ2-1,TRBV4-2,CASQDGGPRVPYNEQFF,TGTGCCAGCCAAGATGGGGGGCCGCGGGTCCCCTACAATGAGCAGTTCTTC
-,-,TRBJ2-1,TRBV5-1,CATEHEGEQFF,TGCGCCACTGAACACGAGGGTGAGCAGTTCTTC
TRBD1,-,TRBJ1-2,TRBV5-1,CASSLGDRSYGYTF,TGCGCCAGCAGTTTAGGGGACAGGAGCTACGGCTACACCTTC
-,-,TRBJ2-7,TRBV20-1,CSASGRAAEQYF,TGCAGTGCTAGTGGCCGGGCCGCCGAGCAGTACTTC
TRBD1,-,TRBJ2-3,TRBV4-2,CASSQDGTVGTDTLYF,TGTGCCAGCAGCCAAGATGGGACAGTGGGCACAGATACGCTGTATTTT
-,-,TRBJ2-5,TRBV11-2,CASSSPGRGETQCF,TGTGCCAGCAGCTCACCTGGACGCGGGGAGACCCAGTGCTTC
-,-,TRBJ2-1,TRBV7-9,CASSLDSKQFF,TGTGCCAGCAGCTTAGATTCGAAACAGTTCTTC
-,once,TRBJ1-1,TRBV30,CAWTIGRASEAFF,TGTGCCTGGACTATCGGGAGGGCCAGTGAAGCTTTCTTT
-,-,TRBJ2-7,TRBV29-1,CSGRTAYYEQYF,TGCAGCGGGCGGACTGCGTACTACGAGCAGTACTTC
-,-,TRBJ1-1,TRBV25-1,CASSEHGGRGTEAFF,TGTGCCAGCAGTGAACACGGTGGGAGGGGCACTGAAGCTTTCTTT
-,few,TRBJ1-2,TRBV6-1,CASSDWANYGYTF,TGTGCCAGCAGTGACTGGGCCAACTATGGCTACACCTTC
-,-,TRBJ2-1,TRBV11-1,CASSFRGGGAYNERSF,TGTGCCAGCAGCTTTAGGGGCGGAGGCGCCTACAATGAGCGGTCCTTC
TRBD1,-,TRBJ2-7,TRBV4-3,CASSQDSATGDEQYF,TGCGCCAGCAGCCAAGATTCGGCGACAGGGGATGAGCAGTACTTC
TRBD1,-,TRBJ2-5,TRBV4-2,CASSHAGGTGGMGTQYF,TGTGCCAGCAGCCATGCTGGCGGGACAGGGGGCATGGGGACCCAGTACTTC
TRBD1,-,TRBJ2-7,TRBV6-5,CASRETRDRGLLQYF,TGTGCCAGCAGAGAGACACGGGACAGGGGGCTCCTGCAGTACTTC
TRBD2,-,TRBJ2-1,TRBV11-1,CASSHRISGLPYNEQFF,TGTGCCAGCAGCCATCGAATTAGCGGGTTACCCTACAATGAGCAGTTTTTC
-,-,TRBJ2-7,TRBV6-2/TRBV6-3,CVSKGLAQHGEQYF,TGTGTCAGCAAGGGGCTAGCGCAACACGGGGAGCAGTACTTC
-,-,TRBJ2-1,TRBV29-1,CSAERPSEYNEQFF,TGCAGTGCGGAGCGGCCGAGCGAATACAATGAGCAGTTCTTC
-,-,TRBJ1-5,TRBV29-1,CSVRTDHGDKPQHF,TGCAGCGTTCGGACAGACCACGGGGATAAGCCCCAGCATTTT
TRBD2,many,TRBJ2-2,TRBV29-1,CSVGLGRSGELFF,TGCAGCGTAGGACTAGGTCGGTCCGGGGAGCTGTTTTTT
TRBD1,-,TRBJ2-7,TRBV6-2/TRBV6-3,CAGSSLGQGYEKYF,TGTGCCGGCAGTTCCCTTGGACAGGGCTACGAGAAGTACTTC
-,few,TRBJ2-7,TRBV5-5,CASSGRDMNYEQYF,TGTGCCAGCAGCGGCCGGGACATGAACTACGAGCAGTACTTC
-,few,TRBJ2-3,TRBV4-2,CASSQDRGGQGDTQYF,TGTGCCAGCAGCCAAGATCGAGGAGGGCAAGGAGATACGCAGTATTTT
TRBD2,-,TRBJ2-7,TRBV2,CASSEARGLAGGYEQYF,TGTGCCAGCAGTGAAGCGCGAGGACTAGCGGGAGGCTACGAGCAGTACTTC
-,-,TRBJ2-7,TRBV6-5,CTSRSRQSGSYEEYF,TGTACCAGCAGGAGTCGACAGAGCGGGTCCTACGAGGAGTACTTC
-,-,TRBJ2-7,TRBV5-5,CASSLATTSSDYEHYF,TGTGCCAGCAGCTTGGCCACAACTAGCTCAGACTACGAGCACTACTTC
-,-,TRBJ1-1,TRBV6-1,CASSLGQANTAAFF,TGTGCCAGCAGCTTGGGGCAAGCGAACACTGCAGCTTTCTTT
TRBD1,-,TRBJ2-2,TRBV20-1,CSARTGTGTGELFF,TGCAGTGCTCGGACAGGGACGGGAACCGGGGAGCTGTTTTTT
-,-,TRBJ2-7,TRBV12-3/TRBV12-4,CASSREQGEQYF,TGTGCCAGTAGTCGGGAACAGGGCGAGCAGTACTTC